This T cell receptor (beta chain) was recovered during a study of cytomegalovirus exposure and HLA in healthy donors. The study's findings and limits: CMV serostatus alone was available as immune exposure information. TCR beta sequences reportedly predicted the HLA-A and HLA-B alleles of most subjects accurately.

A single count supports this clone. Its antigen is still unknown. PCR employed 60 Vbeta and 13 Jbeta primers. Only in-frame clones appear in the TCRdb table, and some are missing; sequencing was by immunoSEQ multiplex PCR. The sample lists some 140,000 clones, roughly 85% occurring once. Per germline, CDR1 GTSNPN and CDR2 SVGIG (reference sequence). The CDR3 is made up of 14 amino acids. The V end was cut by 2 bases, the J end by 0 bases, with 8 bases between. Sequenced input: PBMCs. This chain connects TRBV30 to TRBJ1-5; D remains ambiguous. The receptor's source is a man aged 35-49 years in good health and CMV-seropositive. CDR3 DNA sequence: TGTGCCTGGAGTACGGGGTCTAGCAATCAGCCCCAGCATTTT. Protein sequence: CAWSTGSSNQPQHF.